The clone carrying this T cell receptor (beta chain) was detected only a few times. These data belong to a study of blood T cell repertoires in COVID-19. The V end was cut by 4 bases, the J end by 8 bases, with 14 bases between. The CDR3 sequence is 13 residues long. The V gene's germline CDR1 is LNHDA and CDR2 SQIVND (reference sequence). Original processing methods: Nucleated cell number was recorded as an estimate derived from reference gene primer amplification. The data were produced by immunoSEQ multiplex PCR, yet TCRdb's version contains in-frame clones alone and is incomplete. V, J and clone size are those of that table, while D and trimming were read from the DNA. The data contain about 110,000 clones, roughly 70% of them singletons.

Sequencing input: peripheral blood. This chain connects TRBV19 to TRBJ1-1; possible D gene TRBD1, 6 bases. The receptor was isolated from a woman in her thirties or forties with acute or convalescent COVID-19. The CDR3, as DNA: TGTGCCAGTAGTAAGGGATCAGGGGACGAAGCTTTCTTT. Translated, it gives CASSKGSGDEAFF.